A single T cell receptor (beta chain) is shown here with its context. RNA transcripts yielded amplified TCR beta CDR3 regions. HTBI primers were the set used in a first-round RT-PCR of the TCR CDR3. TCRdb ran MiXCR on the multiplex PCR reads and lists one entry per CDR3 protein. The sample holds a few hundred thousand distinct CDR3 sequences, 46% seen once. The data belong to a study of T cells in Graves' hyperthyroidism and ophthalmopathy. Trimming stripped 6 bases from V and 4 bases from J, with 15 bases between. This CDR3 comprises 13 residues. Germline-derived CDR1 and CDR2 are DFQATT and SNEGSKA (reference sequence).

The receptor's source is a young woman with Graves' hyperthyroidism. Sequences were obtained from peripheral blood or thyroid tissue (not recorded which). V usage is TRBV20-1 and J usage is TRBJ1-1; maybe TRBD1 (5 bases). CDR3 nucleotides: TGCAGTGCACCGGGACGGCAAAGCACTGAAGCTTTCTTT. Protein: CSAPGRQSTEAFF.